The clone carrying this T cell receptor (beta chain) was recorded once. This record belongs to a study of T cell responses to AZD1222 COVID-19 vaccine. Libraries were prepared by immunoSEQ multiplex PCR; TCRdb keeps only in-frame clonotypes and omits some of them. The sample shows around 130,000 clones, roughly 88% of them seen only once. The ends lost 4 bases at V and 2 bases at J; junction bases unmatched: 6. Germline V CDR1 and CDR2: KGHDR, SFDVKD. The CDR3 sequence is 16 residues long. This sample comprised peripheral blood, obtained on day 0 of AZD1222 vaccination. This TCR derives from an adult in good health. J is TRBJ2-3 and V is TRBV24-1; the match to TRBD2 covers 9 bases. This chain's CDR3 is CATSDRTSASTDTQYF. DNA for the CDR3: TGTGCCACCAGTGACCGGACTAGCGCGTCCACAGATACGCAGTATTTT.